This TCR beta chain was found in a study of blood T cell repertoires in COVID-19. Across the whole study: Sources were T cells, B-cell-depleted T cells, or PBMCs; the material itself was cDNA or gDNA.

This CDR3 is built from 13 residues. Trimming left V 4 bases short and J 3 bases short, with 10 bases between. CDR1 SGDLS and CDR2 YYNGEE come from the germline V gene. Participant reports of clinical history set cohort assignment. In the study's own analysis: Nucleated cell number was recorded as an estimate derived from reference gene primer amplification. TCRdb's table, derived via immunoSEQ multiplex PCR, lists solely in-frame clones and lacks some. That table is the source of V, J and clone size, and D and trimming were worked out from the DNA. In the table there are about 50,000 clones, around 73% of which are singletons.

The origin of this receptor is a woman between 50 and 59 years old with acute COVID-19. Sample: PBMCs or T cells enriched from blood (not recorded which). V usage is TRBV9 and J usage is TRBJ1-1, with D tentatively TRBD1 (5 bases). CDR3 sequence: CASSTTRDTEAFF. CDR3 in DNA: TGTGCCAGCAGCACAACCAGGGACACTGAAGCTTTCTTT.